The 28 T cell receptor beta chains presented below share a single source sample, sequenced in a study of blood T cell repertoires in COVID-19. This table comes from immunoSEQ multiplex PCR, and its TCRdb copy is limited to in-frame clones, with some not included. The sample consists of 90,000 to 130,000 clones, around nine tenths of them appearing once. The sequenced sample was peripheral blood. Every receptor here comes from a middle-aged man with acute or convalescent COVID-19.

V usage is TRBV2 and J usage is TRBJ1-5, with 7 nucleotides matching TRBD1. The CDR3 totals 12 residues. The trim removed 8 bases at V and 7 bases at J, leaving 5 bases unmatched. Germline assignment: CDR1 SNHLY and CDR2 FYNNEI. CDR3 sequence: CASRQGGQPQHF. DNA for the CDR3: TGTGCCAGCCGACAGGGAGGACAGCCCCAGCATTTT.

The rearrangement joins TRBV18 to TRBJ2-3; perhaps TRBD1 as D (6 bases). CDR3 length equals 16 residues. Looked up from germline, CDR1 is KGHSH and CDR2 is LQKENI. The V and J ends lost 3 bases and 2 bases respectively, with 15 bases between them. CDR3 nucleotides: TGTGCCAGCTCACCCGTCGGGACAAGCCTCACAGATACGCAGTATTTT. It codes for CASSPVGTSLTDTQYF.

The V call is TRBV19, the J call TRBJ2-1; D may be TRBD1 (5 bases). CDR1 and CDR2 (germline): LNHDA, SQIVND (reference sequence). This CDR3 is 14 amino acids long. Trimming pared 2 bases from V and 4 bases from J, leaving 9 bases between. CDR3 nucleotides: TGTGCCAGTAGTATAAGCCAGGGATACAATGAGCAGTTCTTC. It specifies CASSISQGYNEQFF. The full variable domain, with the rest looked up from reference TRBV19 and TRBJ2-1, is DGGITQSPKYLFRKEGQNVTLSCEQNLNHDAMYWYRQDPGQGLRLIYYSQIVNDFQKGDIAEGYSVSREKKESFPLTVTSAQKNPTAFYLCASSISQGYNEQFFGPGTRLTVL.

Written as DNA, the CDR3 is TGCAGCGTTGCCGACAGGGAACACTACACCTTC. Amino acid sequence: CSVADREHYTF. V usage is TRBV29-1 and J usage is TRBJ1-2; 7 nucleotides agree with TRBD1. The germline V gene has CDR1 SQVTM and CDR2 ANQGSEA. This CDR3 has 11 residues. J was trimmed by 10 bases and V by 4 bases; bases with no gene match: 6.

The chain recombines TRBV6-2 or TRBV6-3 with TRBJ1-5, with TRBD1 matching over 7 bases. Germline V lookup: CDR1 MNHEY, CDR2 SVGEGT. V lost 4 bases, J lost 3 bases, and 6 bases stayed unmatched. The CDR3 is made up of 15 amino acids. The CDR3 sequence: CASSFHRGTNQPQHF. In nucleotides, the CDR3 is TGTGCCAGCAGTTTCCACAGGGGAACCAATCAGCCCCAGCATTTT.

The chain recombines TRBV18 with TRBJ2-7, with TRBD1 matching 9 bases. Germline V gives CDR1 KGHSH, CDR2 LQKENI. The ends lost 6 bases at V and 7 bases at J; junction bases unmatched: 10. This CDR3 is 14 amino acids long. The CDR3 region has the DNA TGTGCCAGCTCGACCGGTCGGACAGGGGAAGAGCAGTACTTC. Protein product: CASSTGRTGEEQYF. Full variable domain (missing parts from reference TRBV18 and TRBJ2-7): NAGVMQNPRHLVRRRGQEARLRCSPMKGHSHVYWYRQLPEEGLKFMVYLQKENIIDESGMPKERFSAEFPKEGPSILRIQQVVRGDSAAYFCASSTGRTGEEQYFGPGTRLTVT.

The J gene is TRBJ2-1, the V gene TRBV10-3, with a weak D call TRBD2 (6 bases). CDR1 and CDR2 from the germline V gene are ENHRY and SYGVKD. Trimming left V 3 bases short and J 9 bases short, with 12 bases between. The CDR3 contains 13 residues. The CDR3, as DNA: TGTGCCATCAGTGATTTGGGGGGAGCTGAGCAGTTCTTC. It translates to CAISDLGGAEQFF.

The rearrangement uses TRBV30 and TRBJ2-2; D remains ambiguous. V lost 0 bases, J lost 3 bases, and 8 bases lay in between. Germline CDR1 GTSNPN, CDR2 SVGIG (reference sequence). The CDR3 consists of 14 residues. CDR3 coding DNA: TGTGCCTGGAGTGTGTCCAGGCACACCGGGGAGCTGTTTTTT. Translating gives CAWSVSRHTGELFF.

The chain has TRBV4-2 and TRBJ1-1; a weak D match, TRBD1 (6 bases). Germline CDR1 and CDR2: LGHNA and YNFKEQ. The length of the CDR3 is 18 residues. The V end lost 3 bases, the J end lost 1 base, and 21 bases lay between the germline ends. The DNA for the CDR3 is TGTGCCAGCAGCCATAGAAACAGGCCTGGACAGCGGAACACTGAAGCTTTCTTT. Its translation is CASSHRNRPGQRNTEAFF.

The rearrangement links TRBV27 to TRBJ1-1; D perhaps matches TRBD1 (6 bases). This CDR3 region has 11 residues. Trimming cost V 10 bases and J 6 bases, with 12 bases left between them. Germline V gene data show CDR1 as MNHEY and CDR2 as SMNVEV (reference sequence). This CDR3 is CATRTASEAFF. CDR3 nucleotide sequence: TGTGCCACCCGGACAGCATCTGAAGCTTTCTTT.

This clone was observed a handful of times. V gene TRBV7-9 combines with J gene TRBJ2-5, with D possibly matching TRBD2 (6 bases). The germline CDR1 and CDR2 sequences are SEHNR and FQNEAQ (reference sequence). The CDR3 has 13 amino acids. V lost 0 bases and J lost 4, with 6 bases in between. CDR3 DNA: TGTGCCAGCAGCTTAGCTAGCGGAGAGACCCAGTACTTC. Amino acids: CASSLASGETQYF.

The genes are TRBV10-2 and TRBJ2-2; 9 bases are a match to TRBD2. Germline CDR1 reads WSHSY; CDR2 reads SAAADI. The CDR3 runs to 17 residues. V trimming: 5 bases; J trimming: 0 bases; junction bases outside the gene matches: 7. Here the CDR3 reads CASSPKGGGANTGELFF. CDR3 sequence (DNA): TGCGCCAGCAGTCCCAAAGGCGGGGGGGCGAACACCGGGGAGCTGTTTTTT.

This clone is a singleton in its sample. The CDR3 coding sequence is TGCGCCAGCAGTCAATGTCAACGGGCTAGCGGGAGTAATGAGCAGTTCTTC. It is translated as CASSQCQRASGSNEQFF. The chain uses TRBV23-1 and TRBJ2-1; TRBD2 matches 10 bases. TRBV23-1 is filed as an ORF, its function uncertain. The CDR3 totals 17 residues. V shed 1 base and J 7 bases; nucleotides not matched to a gene: 10.

The rearrangement uses TRBV5-6 and TRBJ2-5; TRBD1 agrees at 8 bases. Germline-derived CDR1 and CDR2 are SGHDT and YYEEEE. The V segment lost 2 bases and the J segment 5 bases; nucleotides outside the gene matches: 14. The CDR3 is 17 residues long. The CDR3 nucleotides are TGTGCCAGCAGCTTTCCGGGACAGGCAAAAATGTGGGAGACCCAGTACTTC. This codes for CASSFPGQAKMWETQYF.

This clone came up a few times. The CDR3 nucleotides are TGTGCCAGCAGCCAAGACGTGGAGACCAATCAGCCCCAGCATTTT. This codes for CASSQDVETNQPQHF. V and J are TRBV4-2 and TRBJ1-5; D not resolved. Trimming shortened V by 0 bases and J by 3 bases, and 9 bases separated the two germline ends. This CDR3 comprises 15 residues. Germline V lookup: CDR1 LGHNA, CDR2 YNFKEQ.

This chain joins TRBV12-3 or TRBV12-4 and TRBJ1-1; D is possibly TRBD1 (5 bases). V was pared by 6 bases and J by 9 bases, with 11 bases between. The CDR3 extends over 11 amino acids. The chain's CDR3 is CASSSTAKAFF. CDR3 coding DNA: TGTGCCAGCAGCTCGACAGCCAAAGCTTTCTTT.

The chain links TRBV18 to TRBJ2-7; D may be TRBD1 (7 bases). The CDR3 is made up of 15 amino acids. Germline-derived CDR1 and CDR2 are KGHSH and LQKENI. Trimming shortened V by 1 base and J by 0 bases, and 10 bases separated the two germline ends. CDR3 region: CASSPLRDSSYEQYF. DNA of the CDR3: TGTGCCAGCTCACCACTGCGGGACAGCTCCTACGAGCAGTACTTC.

The chain carries TRBV12-5 and TRBJ1-2; TRBD1 might be the D (6 bases). V lost 1 base and J lost 7, with 16 bases in between. Per germline, CDR1 LGHNT and CDR2 FRNRAP. The CDR3 runs 15 residues. CDR3 residues: CASGLAQGTLGGYTF. CDR3 sequence (DNA): TGTGCTAGTGGTTTGGCCCAGGGGACCCTTGGTGGCTACACCTTC.

The rearrangement uses TRBV5-6 and TRBJ1-3; no clear D gene. CDR3 length: 15 residues. The V gene lost 0 bases and the J gene lost 0 bases, with 7 bases spanning the gap. Germline V gene sequence: CDR1 SGHDT, CDR2 YYEEEE. The CDR3 coding sequence is TGTGCCAGCAGCTTGGTCTCCTACTCTGGAAACACCATATATTTT. Amino acids: CASSLVSYSGNTIYF.

The chain carries TRBV27 and TRBJ2-1; 11 positions agree with TRBD2. The CDR3 runs to 16 residues. Germline CDR1 is MNHEY and CDR2 is SMNVEV (reference sequence). Germline trimming cut 2 bases from V and 6 bases from J; bases unmatched to any gene: 6. CDR3 region: CASSLRLAGGPNEQFF. DNA for the CDR3: TGTGCCAGCAGTTTAAGGTTAGCGGGGGGGCCCAATGAGCAGTTCTTC.

V gene TRBV7-9 combines with J gene TRBJ2-1; TRBD1 matches at 8 bases. The CDR3 is made up of 17 amino acids. The J segment lost 8 bases and the V segment lost 1 base, leaving 13 bases of the junction unmatched. Germline CDR1 reads SEHNR; CDR2 reads FQNEAQ (reference sequence). CDR3 sequence: CASSLEVQDRDSDEQFF. In nucleotides, the CDR3 is TGTGCCAGCAGCTTAGAAGTCCAGGACAGGGACTCCGATGAGCAGTTCTTC.

The chain employs TRBV29-1 and TRBJ1-1; 8 bases map to TRBD1. Losses at the gene ends were 6 bases for V and 1 base for J; bases not matched to a gene: 4. Germline V gene sequence: CDR1 SQVTM, CDR2 ANQGSEA. The CDR3 length is 13 residues. Here the CDR3 DNA reads TGCAGCGTAGGACAGGGAGGGAACACTGAAGCTTTCTTT. Amino acid sequence: CSVGQGGNTEAFF. The variable domain in full, with the rest retrieved from reference TRBV29-1 and TRBJ1-1, is SAVISQKPSRDICQRGTSLTIQCQVDSQVTMMFWYRQQPGQSLTLIATANQGSEATYESGFVIDKFPISRPNLTFSTLTVSNMSPEDSSIYLCSVGQGGNTEAFFGQGTRLTVV.

The rearrangement uses TRBV18 and TRBJ2-7, with D possibly matching TRBD1 (5 bases). Germline V lookup: CDR1 KGHSH, CDR2 LQKENI. V was clipped by 3 bases and J by 0 bases, with 12 bases between them. The length of the CDR3 is 15 residues. The CDR3 DNA reads as TGTGCCAGCTCACCCCGTGACAGAGCCTCCTACGAGCAGTACTTC. Encoded protein: CASSPRDRASYEQYF. Full variable domain (rest looked up from reference TRBV18 and TRBJ2-7): NAGVMQNPRHLVRRRGQEARLRCSPMKGHSHVYWYRQLPEEGLKFMVYLQKENIIDESGMPKERFSAEFPKEGPSILRIQQVVRGDSAAYFCASSPRDRASYEQYFGPGTRLTVT.

The rearrangement uses TRBV30 and TRBJ2-3, with 8 bases lining up with TRBD1. The CDR3 is made up of 16 amino acids. V gave up 0 bases and J gave up 2 bases; unmatched junction bases: 7. Germline V CDR1 and CDR2: GTSNPN, SVGIG (reference sequence). In nucleotides, the CDR3 is TGTGCCTGGAGTGTGGGAACAGGGGGGCCCACAGATACGCAGTATTTT. It specifies CAWSVGTGGPTDTQYF. Full variable domain (missing parts from reference TRBV30 and TRBJ2-3): SQTIHQWPATLVQPVGSPLSLECTVEGTSNPNLYWYRQAAGRGLQLLFYSVGIGQISSEVPQNLSASRPQDRQFILSSKKLLLSDSGFYLCAWSVGTGGPTDTQYFGPGTRLTVL.

The count of this clone is one. J is TRBJ1-5 and V is TRBV7-9; TRBD1 aligns across 7 bases. Looked up from germline, CDR1 is SEHNR and CDR2 is FQNEAQ (reference sequence). The V and J ends lost 1 base and 7 bases, in that order; junction bases with no gene match: 13. The CDR3 is made up of 17 amino acids. The CDR3, as DNA: TGTGCCAGCAGCTTAGTGGCCGGGACAGAGTCAATCCAGCCCCAGCATTTT. Protein: CASSLVAGTESIQPQHF.

The rearrangement uses TRBV3-1 (or the pseudogene TRBV3-2) and TRBJ1-1, with D tentatively TRBD1 (6 bases). The CDR3 contains 15 residues. V lost 3 bases to trimming and J lost 1 base, with 12 bases between them. Germline CDR1 LGHDT, CDR2 YNNKEL (reference sequence). CDR3 bases: TGTGCCAGCAGCCATAGTGACAGGAAGAACACTGAAGCTTTCTTT. Amino acid sequence: CASSHSDRKNTEAFF.

The rearrangement links TRBV3-1 (or the pseudogene TRBV3-2) to TRBJ2-3; 9 nucleotides match TRBD1. CDR1 and CDR2 from the germline V gene are LGHDT and YNNKEL (reference sequence). Trimming removed 6 bases from V and 3 bases from J; junction bases left unmatched: 7. This CDR3 spans 15 amino acids. The CDR3 spells CASSSGTGYTDTQYF. The CDR3 DNA is TGTGCCAGCAGTTCCGGGACAGGGTATACAGATACGCAGTATTTT.

CDR3 amino acids: CASSLRDRSSEQYF. DNA of the CDR3: TGTGCCAGTAGTCTTCGGGACAGGTCATCCGAGCAGTACTTC. The rearrangement links TRBV19 to TRBJ2-7, with 8 bases identical to TRBD1. The CDR3 has 14 amino acids. Germline assignment: CDR1 LNHDA and CDR2 SQIVND (reference sequence). V was clipped by 5 bases and J by 6 bases; unmatched bases: 9.